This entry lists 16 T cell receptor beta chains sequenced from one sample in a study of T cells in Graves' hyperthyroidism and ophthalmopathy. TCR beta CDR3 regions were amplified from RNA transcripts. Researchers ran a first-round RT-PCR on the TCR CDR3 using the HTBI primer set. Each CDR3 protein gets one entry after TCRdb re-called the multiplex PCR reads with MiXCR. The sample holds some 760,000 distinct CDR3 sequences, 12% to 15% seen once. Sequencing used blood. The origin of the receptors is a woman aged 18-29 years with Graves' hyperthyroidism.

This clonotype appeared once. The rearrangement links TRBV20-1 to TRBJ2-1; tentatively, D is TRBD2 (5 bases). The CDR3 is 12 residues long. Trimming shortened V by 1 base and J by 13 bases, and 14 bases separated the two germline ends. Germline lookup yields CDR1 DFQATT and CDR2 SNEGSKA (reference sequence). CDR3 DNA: TGCAGTGCTAGAGGTCTTTTCGGACTCCAGTTCTTC. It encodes CSARGLFGLQFF.

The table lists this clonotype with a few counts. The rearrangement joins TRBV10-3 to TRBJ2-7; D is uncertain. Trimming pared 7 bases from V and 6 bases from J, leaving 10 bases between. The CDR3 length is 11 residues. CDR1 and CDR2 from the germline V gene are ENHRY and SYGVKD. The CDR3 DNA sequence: TGTGCCATCAAAGAAGGCTCCGAGCAGTACTTC. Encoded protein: CAIKEGSEQYF.

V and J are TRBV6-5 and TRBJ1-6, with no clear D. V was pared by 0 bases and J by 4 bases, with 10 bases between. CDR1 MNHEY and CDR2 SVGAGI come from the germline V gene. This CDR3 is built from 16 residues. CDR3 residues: CASSYSGRDYNSPLHF. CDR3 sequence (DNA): TGTGCCAGCAGTTACTCGGGCCGGGATTATAATTCACCCCTCCACTTT.

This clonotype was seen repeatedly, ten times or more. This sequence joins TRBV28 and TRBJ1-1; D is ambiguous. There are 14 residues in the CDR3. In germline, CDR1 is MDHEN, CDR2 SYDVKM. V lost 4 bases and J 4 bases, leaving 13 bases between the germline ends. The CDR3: CASSWARSGTEAFF. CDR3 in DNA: TGTGCCAGCAGTTGGGCCCGGAGTGGCACTGAAGCTTTCTTT.

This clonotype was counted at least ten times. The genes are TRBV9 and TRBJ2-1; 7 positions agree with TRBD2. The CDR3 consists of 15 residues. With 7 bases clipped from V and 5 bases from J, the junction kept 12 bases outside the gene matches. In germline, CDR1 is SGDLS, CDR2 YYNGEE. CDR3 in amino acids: CASAVRGLEDNEQFF. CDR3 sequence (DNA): TGTGCCAGCGCCGTGCGGGGGTTAGAGGACAATGAGCAGTTCTTC.

The CDR3 sequence: CASSLRGGSGNTIYF. The CDR3 DNA sequence: TGTGCCAGCAGCTTAAGAGGAGGGTCTGGAAACACCATATATTTT. This chain uses TRBV7-2 with TRBJ1-3, with D unresolved. The V gene lost 2 bases and the J gene lost 1 base, with 9 bases spanning the gap. The germline V gene has CDR1 SGHTA and CDR2 FQGNSA. This CDR3 is 15 amino acids long. Supplemented by reference TRBV7-2 and TRBJ1-3, the full variable domain reads GAGVSQSPSNKVTEKGKDVELRCDPISGHTALYWYRQSLGQGLEFLIYFQGNSAPDKSGLPSDRFSAERTGGSVSTLTIQRTQQEDSAVYLCASSLRGGSGNTIYFGEGSWLTVV.

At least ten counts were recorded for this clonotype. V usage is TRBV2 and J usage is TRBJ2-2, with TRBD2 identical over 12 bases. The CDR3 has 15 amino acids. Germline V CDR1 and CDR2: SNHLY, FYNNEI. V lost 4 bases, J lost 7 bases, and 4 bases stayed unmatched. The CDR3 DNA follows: TGTGCCAGCAGTGGGACTAGCGGGGCCGGCGGGGAGCTGTTTTTT. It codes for CASSGTSGAGGELFF.

CDR3 loop: CSVIGTGATNEKLFF. CDR3 coding DNA: TGCAGCGTGATCGGGACAGGCGCAACTAATGAAAAACTGTTTTTT. The chain combines TRBV29-1 with TRBJ1-4, with TRBD1 matching over 8 bases. After removal of 6 bases from V and 0 bases from J, the junction contained 6 bases not matched to a gene. This CDR3 spans 15 amino acids. Germline CDR1 SQVTM, CDR2 ANQGSEA. The full variable domain, completed using reference TRBV29-1 and TRBJ1-4, is SAVISQKPSRDICQRGTSLTIQCQVDSQVTMMFWYRQQPGQSLTLIATANQGSEATYESGFVIDKFPISRPNLTFSTLTVSNMSPEDSSIYLCSVIGTGATNEKLFFGSGTQLSVL.

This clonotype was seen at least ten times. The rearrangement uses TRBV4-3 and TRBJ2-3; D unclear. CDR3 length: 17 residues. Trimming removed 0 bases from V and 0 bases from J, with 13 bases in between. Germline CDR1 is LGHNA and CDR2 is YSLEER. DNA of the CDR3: TGCGCCAGCAGCCAAGAACCCCCAGGTAGCAGCACAGATACGCAGTATTTT. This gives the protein CASSQEPPGSSTDTQYF.

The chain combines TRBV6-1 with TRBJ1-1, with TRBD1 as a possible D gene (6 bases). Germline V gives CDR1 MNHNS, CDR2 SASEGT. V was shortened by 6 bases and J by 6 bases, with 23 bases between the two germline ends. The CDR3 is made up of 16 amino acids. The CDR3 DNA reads TGTGCCAGCAGCCCCCCTTTTGGGGGCTATAGGGCTGAAGCTTTCTTT. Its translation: CASSPPFGGYRAEAFF.

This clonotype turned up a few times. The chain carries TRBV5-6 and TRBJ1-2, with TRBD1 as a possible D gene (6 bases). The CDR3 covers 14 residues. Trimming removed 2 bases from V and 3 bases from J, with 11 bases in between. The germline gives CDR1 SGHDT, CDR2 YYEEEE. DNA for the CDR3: TGTGCCAGCAGCTTCGACAGGTTCGACTATGGCTACACCTTC. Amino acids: CASSFDRFDYGYTF.

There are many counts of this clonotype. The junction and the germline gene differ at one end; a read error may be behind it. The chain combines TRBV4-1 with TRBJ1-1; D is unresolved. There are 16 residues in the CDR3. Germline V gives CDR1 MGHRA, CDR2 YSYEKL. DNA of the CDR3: TGCGCCAGCAGCTTGGACGGTCGAGGGTTGAACGCTGAAGCTTTCTTT. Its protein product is CASSLDGRGLNAEAFF.

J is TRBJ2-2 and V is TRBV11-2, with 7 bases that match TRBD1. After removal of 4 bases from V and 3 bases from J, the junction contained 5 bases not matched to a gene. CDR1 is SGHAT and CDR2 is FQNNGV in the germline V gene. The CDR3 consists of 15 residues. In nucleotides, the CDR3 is TGTGCCAGCAGCTCTCAGGGGGTATACACCGGGGAGCTGTTTTTT. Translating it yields CASSSQGVYTGELFF.

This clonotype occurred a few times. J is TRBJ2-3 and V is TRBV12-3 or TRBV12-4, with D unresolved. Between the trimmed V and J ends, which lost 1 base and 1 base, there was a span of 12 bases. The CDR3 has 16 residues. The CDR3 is CASSLVAPMGTDTQYF. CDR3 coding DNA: TGTGCCAGCAGTTTAGTGGCCCCTATGGGCACAGATACGCAGTATTTT.

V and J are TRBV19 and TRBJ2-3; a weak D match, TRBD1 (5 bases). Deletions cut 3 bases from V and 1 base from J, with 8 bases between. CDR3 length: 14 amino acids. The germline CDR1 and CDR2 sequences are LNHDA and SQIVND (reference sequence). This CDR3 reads CASSIDSGTDTQYF. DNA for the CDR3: TGTGCCAGTAGTATTGACAGTGGCACAGATACGCAGTATTTT.

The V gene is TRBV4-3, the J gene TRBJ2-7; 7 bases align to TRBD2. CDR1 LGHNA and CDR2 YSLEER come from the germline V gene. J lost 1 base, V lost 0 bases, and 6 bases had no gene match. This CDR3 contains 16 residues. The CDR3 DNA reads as TGCGCCAGCAGCCAAGATTCGTTGCGGGAGTCCTACGAGCAGTACTTC. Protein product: CASSQDSLRESYEQYF.